These T cell receptor beta chains were read from a single sample in a study of blood T cell repertoires in COVID-19. Data came from immunoSEQ multiplex PCR; TCRdb stores just in-frame clones and leaves some out. This sample carries tens of thousands of clones, around 87% of them seen once, and the ten largest clones take 29%. Sequences were obtained from peripheral blood. These TCRs come from a woman aged 80 or older with active or convalescent COVID-19. CDR3s include the opening cysteine and the closing phenylalanine or tryptophan. A D gene is named only where the DNA matches it firmly. For some rows the clone size is stated as once, few or many, or as a class when expanded; others skip it.

TRBV19,.,12,TRBJ2-2,.,TGTGCCAGTAGTATCCTCCTCGGGGAGCTGTTTTTT,CASSILLGELFF
TRBV6-6,few,14,TRBJ1-4,.,TGTGCCAGCAGTACACAGGGAGTCGGTGAAAAACTGTTTTTT,CASSTQGVGEKLFF
TRBV20-1,.,11,TRBJ1-2,.,TGCAGTGCTAGCAGTAACTATGGCTACACCTTC,CSASSNYGYTF
TRBV7-9,.,13,TRBJ1-6,.,TGTGCCAGCAGCGTTGGGGAGGGGGCACCCCTCCACTTT,CASSVGEGAPLHF
TRBV5-5,.,16,TRBJ1-1,TRBD1,TGTGCCAGCAGCTTGGTCCCCGGGGCAGGGGGAACTGAAGCTTTCTTT,CASSLVPGAGGTEAFF
TRBV12-3/TRBV12-4,.,13,TRBJ1-2,.,TGTGCCAGCACTTGGTTCGGGACTGATGGCTACACCTTC,CASTWFGTDGYTF
TRBV3-1/TRBV3-2,once,17,TRBJ1-3,TRBD1,TGTGCCAGCAGCCGCGGACAGGGAGGAAGGACTGGAAACACCATATATTTT,CASSRGQGGRTGNTIYF
TRBV27,.,14,TRBJ1-2,.,TGTGCCAGCAGTCTGACAGGACTTTACTATGGCTACACCTTC,CASSLTGLYYGYTF
TRBV25-1,.,14,TRBJ1-2,TRBD1,TGTGCCAGCAGTGACCCGGGACAGGTCCTTGGCTACACCTTC,CASSDPGQVLGYTF
TRBV18,.,13,TRBJ1-2,.,TGTGCCAGCTCACCAATCGGGGAGGAGGGCTACACCTTC,CASSPIGEEGYTF
TRBV11-2,few,15,TRBJ1-2,TRBD1,TGTGCCAGCAGCGCATCCGGGACAGGGTTTTATGGCTACACCTTC,CASSASGTGFYGYTF
TRBV7-7,.,14,TRBJ2-7,TRBD1,TGTGCCAGCAGCTTGGGGACAGGGGCCTACGAGCAGTACTTC,CASSLGTGAYEQYF
TRBV23-1,.,15,TRBJ1-2,TRBD1,TGCGCCAGCAGTCAAGGACAGGGGGCTAACTATGGCTACACCTTC,CASSQGQGANYGYTF
TRBV4-3,.,16,TRBJ1-6,.,TGCGCCAGCAGCCAAGAGGGGAGCTCCTATAATTCACCCCTCCACTTT,CASSQEGSSYNSPLHF
TRBV6-5,.,14,TRBJ1-2,TRBD1,TGTGCCAGCAGTACAGGGGGAAATAACTATGGCTACACCTTC,CASSTGGNNYGYTF
TRBV4-1,.,17,TRBJ2-2,TRBD1,TGCGCCAGCAGACGGTCTTCCGGGACAGGGAACACCGGGGAGCTGTTTTTT,CASRRSSGTGNTGELFF
TRBV5-4,.,15,TRBJ2-3,TRBD2,TGTGCCAGCAGCTTGACTAGCGGGGACACAGATACGCAGTATTTT,CASSLTSGDTDTQYF
TRBV7-6,.,16,TRBJ1-2,.,TGTGCCAGCAGCTTATTCTCCGGACAGTCTAACTATGGCTACACCTTC,CASSLFSGQSNYGYTF
TRBV3-1/TRBV3-2,.,12,TRBJ2-1,.,TGTGCCAGCAGCCAAGAGTCCGATGAGCAGTTCTTC,CASSQESDEQFF
TRBV18,.,12,TRBJ1-2,.,TGTGCCAGCTCCCTGGACGGGAGAGGCTACACCTTC,CASSLDGRGYTF
TRBV27,.,18,TRBJ1-6,TRBD1,TGTGCCAGCAGTTTAGAGGCCCAATTGACAGGGATAAGTGCACCCCTCCACTTT,CASSLEAQLTGISAPLHF
TRBV20-1,.,11,TRBJ2-3,.,TGCAGTGCTAGAGTCTTAGATACGCAGTATTTT,CSARVLDTQYF
TRBV5-6,once,11,TRBJ1-1,.,TGTGCCAGCAGCTTTGACAGTGAAGCTTTCTTT,CASSFDSEAFF
TRBV15,.,15,TRBJ2-7,TRBD1,TGTGCCACCAGCAGAGATACCCGGGACAGCTACGAGCAGTACTTC,CATSRDTRDSYEQYF
TRBV30,.,15,TRBJ1-3,TRBD1,TGTGCCTGGAAGGACAGGGACCTCTCTGGAAACACCATATATTTT,CAWKDRDLSGNTIYF
TRBV7-2,.,14,TRBJ2-5,.,TGTGCCAGCACACGGGGGGCTGTGTCGGAGACCCAGTACTTC,CASTRGAVSETQYF
TRBV5-1,once,13,TRBJ2-5,TRBD1,TGCGCCAGCAGCTCCGGGACAGGAGAGACCCAGTACTTC,CASSSGTGETQYF
TRBV5-1,.,14,TRBJ2-7,TRBD1,TGCGCCAGCAGCAACCGGGACAGGGGGTACGAGCAGTACTTC,CASSNRDRGYEQYF
TRBV5-6,.,17,TRBJ1-4,TRBD1,TGTGCCAGCAGCCTCCGACAGGGACATGCAACTAATGAAAAACTGTTTTTT,CASSLRQGHATNEKLFF
TRBV4-3,.,14,TRBJ2-2,.,TGCGCCAGCAGCCAGGGGCCGAACACCGGGGAGCTGTTTTTT,CASSQGPNTGELFF